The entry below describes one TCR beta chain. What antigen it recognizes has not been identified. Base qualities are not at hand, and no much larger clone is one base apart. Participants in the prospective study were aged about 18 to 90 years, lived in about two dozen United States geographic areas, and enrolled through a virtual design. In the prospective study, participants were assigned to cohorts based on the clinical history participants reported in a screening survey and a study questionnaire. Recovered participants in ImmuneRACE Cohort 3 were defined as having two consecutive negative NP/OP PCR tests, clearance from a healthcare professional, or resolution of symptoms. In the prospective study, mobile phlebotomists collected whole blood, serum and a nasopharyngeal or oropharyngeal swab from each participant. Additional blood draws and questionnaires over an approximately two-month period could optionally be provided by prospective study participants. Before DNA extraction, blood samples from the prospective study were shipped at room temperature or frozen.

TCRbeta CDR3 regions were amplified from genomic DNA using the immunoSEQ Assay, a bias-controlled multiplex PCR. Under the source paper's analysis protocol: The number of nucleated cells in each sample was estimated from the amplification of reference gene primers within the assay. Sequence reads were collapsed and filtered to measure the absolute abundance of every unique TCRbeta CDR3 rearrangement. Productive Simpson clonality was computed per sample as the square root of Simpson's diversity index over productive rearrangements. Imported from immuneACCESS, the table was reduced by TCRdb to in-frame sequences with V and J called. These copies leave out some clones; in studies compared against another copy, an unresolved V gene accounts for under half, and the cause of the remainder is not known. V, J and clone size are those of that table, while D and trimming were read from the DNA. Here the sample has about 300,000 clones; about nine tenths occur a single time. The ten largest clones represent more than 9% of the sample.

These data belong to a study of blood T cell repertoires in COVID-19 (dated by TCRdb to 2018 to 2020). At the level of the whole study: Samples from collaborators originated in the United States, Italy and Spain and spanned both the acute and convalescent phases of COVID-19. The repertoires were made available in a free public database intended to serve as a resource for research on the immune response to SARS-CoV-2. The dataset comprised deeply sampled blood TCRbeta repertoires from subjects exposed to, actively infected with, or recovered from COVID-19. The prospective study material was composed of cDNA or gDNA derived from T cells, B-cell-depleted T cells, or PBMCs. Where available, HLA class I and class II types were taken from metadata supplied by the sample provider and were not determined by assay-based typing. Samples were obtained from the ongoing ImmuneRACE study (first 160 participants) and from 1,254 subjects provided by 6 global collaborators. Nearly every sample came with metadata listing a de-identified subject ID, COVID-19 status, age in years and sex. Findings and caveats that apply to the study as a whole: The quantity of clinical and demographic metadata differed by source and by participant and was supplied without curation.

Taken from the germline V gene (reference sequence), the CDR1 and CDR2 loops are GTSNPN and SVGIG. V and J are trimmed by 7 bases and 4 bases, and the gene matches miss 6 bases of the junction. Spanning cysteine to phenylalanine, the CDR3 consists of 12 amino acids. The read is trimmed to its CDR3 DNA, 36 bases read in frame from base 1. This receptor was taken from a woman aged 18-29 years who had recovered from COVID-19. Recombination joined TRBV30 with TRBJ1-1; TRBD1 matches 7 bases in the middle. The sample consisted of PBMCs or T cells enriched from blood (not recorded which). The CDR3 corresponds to CAFLTGPTEAFF. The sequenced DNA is TGTGCCTTTCTGACAGGGCCCACTGAAGCTTTCTTT.